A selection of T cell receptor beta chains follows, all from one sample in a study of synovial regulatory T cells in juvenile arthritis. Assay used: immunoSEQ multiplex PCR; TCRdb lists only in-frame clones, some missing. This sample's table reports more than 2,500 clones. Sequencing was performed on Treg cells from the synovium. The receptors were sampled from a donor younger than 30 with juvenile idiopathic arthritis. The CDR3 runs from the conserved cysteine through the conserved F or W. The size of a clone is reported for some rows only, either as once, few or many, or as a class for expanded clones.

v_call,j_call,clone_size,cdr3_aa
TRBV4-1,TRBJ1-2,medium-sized,CASSPSGGGQSHNYGYTF
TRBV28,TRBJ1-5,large,CASSYPWTGGDQPQHF
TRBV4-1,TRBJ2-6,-,CASSPTAGSGANVLTF
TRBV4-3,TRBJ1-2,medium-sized,CASSQVGQGYYGYTF
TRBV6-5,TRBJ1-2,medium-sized,CASSYSRSGAKIRYTF
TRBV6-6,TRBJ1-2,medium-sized,CASSSPNYGYTF
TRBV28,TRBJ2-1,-,CASSSGTSGYNEQFF
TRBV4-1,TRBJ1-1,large,CASSHHDPGATEAFF
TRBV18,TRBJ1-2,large,CASSPSGGVSGYTF
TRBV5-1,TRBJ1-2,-,CASRTETNYGYTF
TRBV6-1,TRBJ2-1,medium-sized,CASGQVLGTLHNEQFF
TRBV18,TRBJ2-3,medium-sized,CASSSIPAGVPDTQYF
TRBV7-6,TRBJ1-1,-,CASSSGPNTEAFF
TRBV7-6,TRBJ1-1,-,CASSTGLGAFF
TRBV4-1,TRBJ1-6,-,CASSQFTNNLNSPLHF
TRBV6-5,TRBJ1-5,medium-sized,CASGQVLWPQHF
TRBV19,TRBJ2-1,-,CASRGRPGLAGAEQFF
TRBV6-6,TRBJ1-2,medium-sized,CASSLVGGAWGYTF
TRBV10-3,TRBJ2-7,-,CAISESSSGRSEQYF
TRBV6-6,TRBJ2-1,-,CAASASSYNEQFF
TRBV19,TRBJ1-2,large,CASTAPGEGYTF
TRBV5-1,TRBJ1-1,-,CASSHRGGDLEAFF
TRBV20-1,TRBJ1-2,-,CSAYIRDGYTF
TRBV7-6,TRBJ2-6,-,CASSPVPSGANVLTF
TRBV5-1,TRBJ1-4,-,CASSATVSEEKLFF
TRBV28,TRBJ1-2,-,CASKKGSAHGYTF
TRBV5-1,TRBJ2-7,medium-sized,CASSRDPDSHEQYF
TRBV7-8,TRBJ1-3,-,CATGSGGNTIYF
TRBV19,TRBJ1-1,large,CASSMSSPAEAFF
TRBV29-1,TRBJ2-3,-,CSGAGTGSTDTQYF
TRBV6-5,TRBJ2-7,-,CASRPRQIGEQYF
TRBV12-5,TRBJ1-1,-,CASGLGYTEAFF
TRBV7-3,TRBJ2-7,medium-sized,CASSTGGLAVGEQYF
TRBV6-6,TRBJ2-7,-,CASTFPGNRGYEQYF
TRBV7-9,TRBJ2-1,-,CASSLRNSSGRAGYNEQFF
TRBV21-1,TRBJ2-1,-,CAISGTGGVEQFF
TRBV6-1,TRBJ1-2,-,CASSERTGTYGYTF
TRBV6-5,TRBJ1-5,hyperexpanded,CASSYHDGPQPQHF
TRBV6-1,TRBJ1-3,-,CASSVSGSGNTIYF
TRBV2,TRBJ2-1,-,CASSEAGGSYNEQFF
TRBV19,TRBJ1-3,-,CASRENPPGNTIYF
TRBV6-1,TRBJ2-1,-,CASSEVGAEQFF
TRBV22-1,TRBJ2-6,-,CPGRPSEQSRANVLTF
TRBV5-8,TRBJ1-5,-,CASSLAWAPTLSNQPQHF
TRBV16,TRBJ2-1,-,CASSRQTGNEQFF
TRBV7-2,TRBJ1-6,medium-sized,CASSFLSGDNSPLHF
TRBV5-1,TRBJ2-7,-,CASSHWTGPSYEQYF
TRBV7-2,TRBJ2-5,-,CASSHGETQYF
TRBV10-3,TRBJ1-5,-,CAISESQGGRRLGNQPQHF
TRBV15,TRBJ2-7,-,CATSNVGETEQYF
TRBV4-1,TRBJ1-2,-,CASSQDTQVVYGYTF
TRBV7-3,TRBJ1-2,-,CASSHSTGYGYTF